Listed here are 2 T cell receptor beta chains from one sample, sequenced in a study of blood T cell repertoires in COVID-19. Data came from immunoSEQ multiplex PCR; TCRdb stores just in-frame clones and leaves some out. The sample contains 50,000 to 80,000 clones, roughly four fifths of which appear only once. The sample taken for sequencing was peripheral blood. All receptors derive from a human donor in a cohort sampled during active COVID-19.

The chain employs TRBV6-2 or TRBV6-3 and TRBJ2-5; 9 bases map to TRBD2. Germline values: CDR1 MNHEY, CDR2 SVGEGT. V was pared by 2 bases and J by 5 bases, with 12 bases of the junction left unmatched. The CDR3 spans 17 residues. The CDR3 here is CASSYTGLARFEETQYF. The CDR3 DNA reads TGTGCCAGCAGTTACACGGGACTAGCCAGGTTCGAGGAGACCCAGTACTTC.

The CDR3 DNA sequence: TGCGCCAGCAGCGCAACCTTATTGGGGGGGTCCAATGAGCAGTTCTTC. Translation: CASSATLLGGSNEQFF. The chain has TRBV5-1 and TRBJ2-1, with 7 bases identical to TRBD2. Germline CDR1 and CDR2: SGHRS and YFSETQ. V gave up 4 bases and J gave up 6 bases; unmatched junction bases: 13. The CDR3 has 16 residues.